This T cell receptor (beta chain) stems from a study of OX40 agonist ivuxolimab in advanced cancers. For the study at large: Patients were infused with ivuxolimab every 2 weeks at 0.01 to 10 mg/kg.

The V gene's germline CDR1 is MNHEY and CDR2 SMNVEV (reference sequence). This CDR3 region has 13 residues. V gave up 3 bases and J gave up 3 bases, with 3 bases separating them. Profiling relied on immunoSEQ multiplex PCR, and the TCRdb table lists in-frame clones only, not all of them. The repertoire holds roughly 93,000 clones, 92% seen once, with roughly 0.5% in the top ten. The sequencing here drew on CD4+ or CD8+ T cells sorted from blood, taken in a trial of the OX40 agonist ivuxolimab. This clonotype originated in an adult with an advanced solid tumor such as melanoma, head and neck, liver or kidney cancer. This rearrangement joins TRBV27 to TRBJ2-6, with D unresolved. The CDR3 DNA sequence: TGTGCCAGCAGTTTCCGTGGGGCCAACGTCCTGACTTTC. Translated: CASSFRGANVLTF.